Sequencing of this TCR beta chain was carried out in a study of T-cell memory formation after mild COVID-19. Concerning this clonotype: Its antigen is undetermined.

Study-wide points: The appearance of some responding clones in pre-infection memory suggested that cross-reactive memory joined.

MiXCR was run by TCRdb on the 5' RACE reads, yielding one entry per CDR3 protein. Of about 560,000 distinct CDR3 sequences in the sample, roughly 22% were seen once. The source of this sequence is an adult woman who had mild COVID-19 (a few samples of this study predate the infection). Cell type and time point are not known. The sequencing input was PBMCs or a T cell subset sorted from them (not recorded which).

The chain's CDR3 is CASSLQGGRGRVNEQFF. CDR3 DNA: TGTGCCAGCAGCTTACAGGGGGGCAGGGGGCGCGTCAATGAGCAGTTCTTC. The rearrangement links TRBV7-2 to TRBJ2-1; 8 nucleotides match TRBD1. CDR1 is SGHTA and CDR2 is FQGNSA in the germline V gene. V was pared by 2 bases and J by 6 bases, with 12 bases of the junction left unmatched. The length of the CDR3 is 17 residues.